The 14 T cell receptor beta chains listed next were all sequenced from one sample in a study of blood T cells in healthy people across ages. The authors ran a second PCR of about 6 to 11 cycles using a sample-barcoded 5' primer and a J-beta primer mix. TCRdb reprocessed the 5' RACE reads with MiXCR, giving one entry per CDR3 protein. The sample shows approximately 800,000 distinct CDR3 sequences, about 62% of them seen only once. The source material was blood. All receptors derive from a man under 40 in good health.

V gene TRBV11-2 combines with J gene TRBJ2-1, with D possibly being TRBD2 (6 bases). CDR1 and CDR2 from the germline V gene are SGHAT and FQNNGV. V lost 4 bases and J 10 bases, leaving 20 bases between the germline ends. The CDR3 extends over 15 amino acids. The CDR3 is CASSSRVSGLGEQFF. CDR3 DNA sequence: TGTGCCAGCAGCTCCCGGGTTAGCGGCCTAGGGGAGCAGTTCTTC. Full variable domain (outside the CDR3, taken from reference TRBV11-2 and TRBJ2-1): EAGVAQSPRYKIIEKRQSVAFWCNPISGHATLYWYQQILGQGPKLLIQFQNNGVVDDSQLPKDRFSAERLKGVDSTLKIQPAKLEDSAVYLCASSSRVSGLGEQFFGPGTRLTVL.

The V and J genes are TRBV6-1 and TRBJ2-6; 7 bases map to TRBD1. This CDR3 spans 18 amino acids. CDR1 and CDR2 (germline): MNHNS, SASEGT. The V gene end was trimmed by 6 bases and the J gene end by 0 bases; junction bases not matched to a gene: 11. The CDR3 region is CASRGPGQLDSGANVLTF. The CDR3, as DNA: TGTGCCAGCAGGGGGCCGGGACAGCTTGACTCTGGGGCCAACGTCCTGACTTTC.

V usage is TRBV27 and J usage is TRBJ2-1, with 9 bases aligning to TRBD2. V was pared by 5 bases and J by 10 bases, with 12 bases of the junction left unmatched. The CDR3 is 15 residues long. Germline V gene lookup returns CDR1 MNHEY and CDR2 SMNVEV (reference sequence). The CDR3, as DNA: TGTGCCAGCAGTGGACCGGGACTAGCAGGGAGCGAGCAGTTCTTC. Protein product: CASSGPGLAGSEQFF.

The V gene is TRBV5-1, the J gene TRBJ2-7; 11 bases fit TRBD1. Germline V gene sequence: CDR1 SGHRS, CDR2 YFSETQ. This CDR3 is built from 15 residues. The V segment lost 4 bases and the J segment 2 bases; nucleotides outside the gene matches: 5. The CDR3 DNA reads as TGCGCCAGCAGCGTGGGGACAGGGGGACCCTACGAGCAGTACTTC. This codes for CASSVGTGGPYEQYF.

This clonotype has only a few counts. The CDR3 DNA follows: TGTGCCACCAGCAGAGATTTTGCAGGGTTAGACTATGGCTACACCTTC. Encoded protein: CATSRDFAGLDYGYTF. The chain links TRBV15 to TRBJ1-2; tentatively, D is TRBD1 (5 bases). Germline V lookup: CDR1 LNHNV, CDR2 YYDKDF (reference sequence). Between the trimmed V and J ends, which lost 0 bases and 3 bases, there was a span of 14 bases. The CDR3 loop spans 16 amino acids.

This rearrangement joins TRBV2 to TRBJ2-3, with D hard to call. Germline loops: CDR1 SNHLY, CDR2 FYNNEI. V gave up 6 bases and J gave up 2 bases, with 12 bases separating them. The CDR3 sequence is 14 residues long. CDR3 nucleotides: TGTGCCAGCAGGAGTGGCGGACCCACAGATACGCAGTATTTT. As protein: CASRSGGPTDTQYF.

The rearrangement links TRBV11-3 to TRBJ2-2; 9 bases agree with TRBD1. CDR1 SGHNT and CDR2 YENEEA come from the germline V gene. The CDR3 is 16 residues long. Germline trimming cut 5 bases from V and 4 bases from J; bases unmatched to any gene: 8. In DNA form, the CDR3 reads TGTGCCAGCAGCCGTTTACAGGGGGCTTTCACCGGGGAGCTGTTTTTT. This gives the protein CASSRLQGAFTGELFF.

In its sample, this clonotype was seen once. This chain links TRBV6-1 with TRBJ2-3, with TRBD2 matching over 7 bases. The CDR3 contains 17 residues. CDR1 is MNHNS and CDR2 is SASEGT in the germline V gene. Losses at the gene ends were 4 bases for V and 3 bases for J; bases not matched to a gene: 13. The CDR3 nucleotides read TGTGCCAGCAGTGTCAGGGCTAGCGGACGGGGGACAGATACGCAGTATTTT. It translates to CASSVRASGRGTDTQYF.

The sample holds a few counts of this clonotype. The rearrangement uses TRBV5-5 and TRBJ2-7; D unresolved. Germline lookup yields CDR1 SGHKS and CDR2 YYEKEE (reference sequence). Between the trimmed V and J ends, which lost 0 bases and 6 bases, there was a span of 7 bases. The length of the CDR3 is 12 residues. CDR3 DNA: TGTGCCAGCAGCTTGGGACAAAGCGAGCAGTACTTC. Protein product: CASSLGQSEQYF.

The V and J genes are TRBV29-1 and TRBJ2-3; TRBD2 matches 8 bases. The germline V gene has CDR1 SQVTM and CDR2 ANQGSEA. This CDR3 region has 15 residues. V was pared by 3 bases and J by 5 bases, with 10 bases of the junction left unmatched. For the CDR3, the DNA is TGCAGCGTTGACCGCCCCGGGGGGGGAGGAGATACGCAGTATTTT. It specifies CSVDRPGGGGDTQYF.

On this clonotype itself: A single base separates this from a much larger clone, so it may be a read error. The V call is TRBV6-2 or TRBV6-3, the J call TRBJ2-5; possibly TRBD2 for D (5 bases). This CDR3 contains 13 residues. V lost 6 bases, J lost 11 bases, and 19 bases lay in between. CDR1 and CDR2 from the germline V gene are MNHEY and SVGEGT. CDR3 protein: CASSDYEGNEQYF. As DNA, the CDR3 is TGTGCCAGCAGCGACTATGAGGGCAATGAGCAGTACTTC.

The J gene is TRBJ1-1, the V gene TRBV7-9; D call uncertain. Germline CDR1 is SEHNR and CDR2 is FQNEAQ (reference sequence). This CDR3 region has 13 residues. Trimming took 7 bases from V and 8 from J, leaving 17 bases between them. CDR3 in amino acids: CASTPVPRVEAFF. DNA for the CDR3: TGTGCCAGCACCCCGGTCCCTCGAGTGGAAGCTTTCTTT. Looking up the rest from reference TRBV7-9 and TRBJ1-1 gives the full variable domain: DTGVSQNPRHKITKRGQNVTFRCDPISEHNRLYWYRQTLGQGPEFLTYFQNEAQLEKSRLLSDRFSAERPKGSFSTLEIQRTEQGDSAMYLCASTPVPRVEAFFGQGTRLTVV.

The chain employs TRBV6-4 and TRBJ2-5, with D possibly being TRBD1 (5 bases). Trimming took off 2 bases at V and 11 bases at J, with 9 bases between the two ends. The CDR3 runs to 11 residues. The germline CDR1 and CDR2 sequences are MRHNA and SNTAGT. The CDR3 sequence: CASSDGAVQYF. CDR3 nucleotides: TGTGCCAGCAGTGACGGGGCTGTGCAGTACTTC.

The chain employs TRBV4-2 and TRBJ2-1; 8 positions agree with TRBD2. The CDR3 consists of 16 residues. Looked up from germline, CDR1 is LGHNA and CDR2 is YNFKEQ. V lost 2 bases, J lost 0 bases, and 3 bases stayed unmatched. The CDR3 sequence: CASSQSSGFSYNEQFF. CDR3 bases: TGTGCCAGCAGCCAATCTAGCGGGTTCTCCTACAATGAGCAGTTCTTC.